Listed below are T cell receptor beta chains from one sample, sequenced in a study of Ad26.COV2.S vaccination and SARS-CoV-2 variants. Sequencing was performed with immunoSEQ multiplex PCR; in TCRdb, only in-frame clones are kept and a portion is missing. The sample yields approximately 450,000 clones, more than 80% seen once. Sequenced here: peripheral blood, sampled in a trial of Ad26.COV2.S vaccine versus placebo. The origin of the receptors is a person aged 18-65 years who received the Ad26.COV2.S COVID-19 vaccine or a placebo. CDR3s include the opening cysteine and the closing phenylalanine or tryptophan. Each record gives: CDR3 DNA, CDR3 protein, clone size, V gene, D gene, J gene. The D gene is left open where the match is weak. The listing skips clone size in some rows; elsewhere it reads once, few, many or a size class.

DNA: TGTGCCAGCAGCTTGTCTACAGGCCTCTACCTGTATGGCTACACCTTC; CDR3: CASSLSTGLYLYGYTF; size: -; V: TRBV7-2; D: -; J: TRBJ1-2
DNA: TGTGCCAGCAGCCCCCCGGGACAGGGGGCTAACATTCAGTACTTC; CDR3: CASSPPGQGANIQYF; size: -; V: TRBV7-9; D: TRBD1; J: TRBJ2-4
DNA: TGCGCCAGCAGCCAAGGCCGGGGCGGCCCAAGCTACGAGCAGTACTTC; CDR3: CASSQGRGGPSYEQYF; size: -; V: TRBV4-3; D: -; J: TRBJ2-7
DNA: TGTGCTAGTGGTTTGGGATCCGGGATCCTTAACTATGGCTACACCTTC; CDR3: CASGLGSGILNYGYTF; size: few; V: TRBV12-5; D: -; J: TRBJ1-2
DNA: TGTGCCAGTAGTTCCGCCTGGAATGAGCAGTTCTTC; CDR3: CASSSAWNEQFF; size: -; V: TRBV19; D: -; J: TRBJ2-1
DNA: TGTGCCAGCAGTTACGGGACTAGCGGGAACTCCTACGAGCAGTACTTC; CDR3: CASSYGTSGNSYEQYF; size: few; V: TRBV6-6; D: TRBD2; J: TRBJ2-7
DNA: TGTGCCAGCTCACCACTATACCCGGACCTCGCGAACACCGGGGAGCTGTTTTTT; CDR3: CASSPLYPDLANTGELFF; size: -; V: TRBV18; D: -; J: TRBJ2-2
DNA: TGTGCCAGCAGTGATGCGCACGAGCAGTACTTC; CDR3: CASSDAHEQYF; size: -; V: TRBV2; D: -; J: TRBJ2-7
DNA: TGCAGTGCTAGAACTCCTTACGAGCAGTACTTC; CDR3: CSARTPYEQYF; size: once; V: TRBV20-1; D: -; J: TRBJ2-7
DNA: TGCGCCAGCAGTCAGGGTCGGGGGAGAAGCACAGATACGCAGTATTTT; CDR3: CASSQGRGRSTDTQYF; size: -; V: TRBV4-1; D: -; J: TRBJ2-3
DNA: TGTGCCAGCAGTTACGGTGGAGGCGAGCAGTACTTC; CDR3: CASSYGGGEQYF; size: once; V: TRBV6-2/TRBV6-3; D: -; J: TRBJ2-7
DNA: TGTGCCAGCAGTTCCCACGGACTAGCGGTCACAGATACGCAGTATTTT; CDR3: CASSSHGLAVTDTQYF; size: -; V: TRBV28; D: TRBD2; J: TRBJ2-3
DNA: TGCGCCAGCAGCCTGGGACTAGCGGTTAACACCGGGGAGCTGTTTTTT; CDR3: CASSLGLAVNTGELFF; size: -; V: TRBV4-3; D: TRBD2; J: TRBJ2-2
DNA: TGTGCCAGCTCACCGCCTCGGCCTAATGAAAAACTGTTTTTT; CDR3: CASSPPRPNEKLFF; size: -; V: TRBV18; D: -; J: TRBJ1-4
DNA: TGTGCCGTCGGGACAGGGTACTACGAGCAGTACTTC; CDR3: CAVGTGYYEQYF; size: -; V: TRBV27; D: TRBD1; J: TRBJ2-7
DNA: TGTGCCAGCAGCCCAATAGCGGGAGTTTACAATGAGCAGTTCTTC; CDR3: CASSPIAGVYNEQFF; size: -; V: TRBV11-2; D: TRBD2; J: TRBJ2-1
DNA: TGCGCCAGCAGTGAGACCTGGACAGGGGGGGAGCAGTACTTC; CDR3: CASSETWTGGEQYF; size: few; V: TRBV10-1; D: TRBD1; J: TRBJ2-7
DNA: TGCAGCGTTGATATGGTCTCCTACAATGAGCAGTTCTTC; CDR3: CSVDMVSYNEQFF; size: -; V: TRBV29-1; D: -; J: TRBJ2-1
DNA: TGTGCCAGCAGCCAAGAGTATCCCGAGACCCAGTACTTC; CDR3: CASSQEYPETQYF; size: -; V: TRBV3-1/TRBV3-2; D: -; J: TRBJ2-5
DNA: TGTGCCAGTAGACCTGGACAGGGTGGCAATCAGCCCCAGCATTTT; CDR3: CASRPGQGGNQPQHF; size: few; V: TRBV19; D: TRBD1; J: TRBJ1-5
DNA: TGTGCCACCAGCAGCGGACGGAAGACCGGGGAGCTGTTTTTT; CDR3: CATSSGRKTGELFF; size: once; V: TRBV15; D: -; J: TRBJ2-2
DNA: TGTGCCAGCTCACCCTTCTCCGGGAGGGCCACCGGGGAGCTGTTTTTT; CDR3: CASSPFSGRATGELFF; size: -; V: TRBV18; D: TRBD2; J: TRBJ2-2
DNA: TGTGCCAGCAGCGTCGGAGGGGGCAACTCCTACAATGAGCAGTTCTTC; CDR3: CASSVGGGNSYNEQFF; size: -; V: TRBV7-8; D: -; J: TRBJ2-1